The clone carrying this T cell receptor (beta chain) was counted many times. The record originates from a study of T cells in Graves' hyperthyroidism and ophthalmopathy. CDR1 MDHEN and CDR2 SYDVKM come from the germline V gene. The CDR3 is 14 residues long. V shed 2 bases and J shed 2 bases, with 9 bases lying between them. TCR beta CDR3 region amplification was performed from RNA transcripts. An initial round of RT-PCR targeting the TCR CDR3 relied on the HTBI primer set. TCRdb itself ran the multiplex PCR reads through MiXCR, one entry per CDR3 protein. The table includes approximately 300,000 distinct CDR3 sequences, about 15% detected once.

The sequence was obtained from a woman aged 60-75 years with Graves' ophthalmopathy. This chain connects TRBV28 to TRBJ2-5; no clear D. The sequenced material came from blood. The CDR3 nucleotides read TGTGCCAGCAGTTTAGTGGCGGCTCAAGAGACCCAGTACTTC. Amino acids: CASSLVAAQETQYF.